These 18 T cell receptor beta chains originate from one sample sequenced in a study of a mutant IDH1 vaccine in newly diagnosed glioma. Time point described: week 35, safety follow-up. Topical imiquimod accompanied each vaccine dose, which consisted of 300 ug of mutant IDH1 20-mer peptide. The antigens for these receptors are not known. Sequenced by immunoSEQ multiplex PCR; TCRdb stores in-frame clones only, minus some. The table has about 32,000 clones, roughly 75% seen once. The sequencing used PBMCs, collected from a glioma patient whose treatment included an IDH1 peptide vaccine. Receptors originate from a man aged 35-49 years with glioma. Some clones in this sample may be carry-over from other donors' samples.

This clone was seen more than once but under ten times. J is TRBJ1-5 and V is TRBV27; 7 positions agree with TRBD1. CDR1 is MNHEY and CDR2 is SMNVEV in the germline V gene (reference sequence). With V trimmed by 2 bases and J by 5 bases, 3 bases remained unmatched. CDR3 length: 14 amino acids. The chain's CDR3 is CASSLDRADQPQHF. DNA of the CDR3: TGTGCCAGCAGTTTAGACAGGGCGGATCAGCCCCAGCATTTT.

This chain connects TRBV7-9 to TRBJ2-7; TRBD1 is a possible D gene (6 bases). V lost 5 bases, J lost 3 bases, and 14 bases lay in between. Looked up from germline, CDR1 is SEHNR and CDR2 is FQNEAQ (reference sequence). The CDR3 is 14 residues long. The CDR3 sequence is CASSVGGTGYEQYF. The CDR3 DNA is TGTGCCAGCAGCGTAGGGGGTACCGGCTACGAGCAGTACTTC.

This chain links TRBV4-2 with TRBJ1-1; 12 nucleotides match TRBD1. With V trimmed by 1 base and J by 5 bases, 8 bases remained unmatched. The length of the CDR3 is 17 residues. The germline V gene has CDR1 LGHNA and CDR2 YNFKEQ. This CDR3 is CASSQGQGQGARTEAFF. CDR3 DNA: TGTGCCAGCAGCCAAGGACAGGGACAGGGGGCGAGAACTGAAGCTTTCTTT.

This sequence joins TRBV6-6 and TRBJ2-2, with D tentatively TRBD1 (5 bases). This CDR3 has 14 residues. V lost 0 bases and J lost 7, with 9 bases in between. CDR1 and CDR2 (germline): MNHNY, SVGAGI (reference sequence). CDR3 protein: CASSYSRDGGELFF. The CDR3 DNA is TGTGCCAGCAGTTACTCCAGGGATGGCGGGGAGCTGTTTTTT.

J is TRBJ1-6 and V is TRBV7-6; 8 bases agree with TRBD1. Looked up from germline, CDR1 is SGHVS and CDR2 is FNYEAQ. V shed 1 base and J 5 bases; nucleotides not matched to a gene: 7. This CDR3 region has 17 residues. The CDR3 DNA sequence: TGTGCCAGCAGCTTAGGTAGCAGGGGGCCAGATAATTCACCCCTCCACTTT. Translating gives CASSLGSRGPDNSPLHF.

The chain couples TRBV2 to TRBJ1-2; possibly TRBD1 for D (5 bases). This CDR3 is 13 amino acids long. V shed 6 bases and J shed 8 bases, with 16 bases lying between them. In germline, CDR1 is SNHLY, CDR2 FYNNEI. The CDR3 region is CASRPQGLEGYTF. The CDR3 DNA is TGTGCCAGCAGACCCCAGGGTTTGGAGGGCTACACCTTC.

In its sample, this clone was seen once. The rearrangement links TRBV11-3 to TRBJ2-7; weak D call: TRBD1 (6 bases). Trimming shortened V by 5 bases and J by 1 base, and 9 bases separated the two germline ends. This CDR3 spans 13 amino acids. Germline V gene sequence: CDR1 SGHNT, CDR2 YENEEA. The DNA of the CDR3 is TGTGCCAGCAGCGTCGGACAGTCCTACGAGCAGTACTTC. Translating it yields CASSVGQSYEQYF.

The chain employs TRBV5-6 and TRBJ1-2, with D uncertain. Germline CDR1 is SGHDT and CDR2 is YYEEEE. The V end was cut by 5 bases, the J end by 2 bases, with 7 bases between. The CDR3 extends over 12 amino acids. The CDR3 DNA follows: TGTGCCAGCAGGCTTCGGAACTATGGCTACACCTTC. Translating it yields CASRLRNYGYTF.

The rearrangement links TRBV2 to TRBJ2-5; the D gene could be TRBD1 or TRBD2 (5 bases each). Germline V gene sequence: CDR1 SNHLY, CDR2 FYNNEI. The CDR3 runs to 14 residues. Trimming stripped 6 bases from V and 3 bases from J, with 14 bases between. CDR3: CASRRGLREETQYF. CDR3 DNA sequence: TGTGCCAGCAGGAGGGGTCTTCGGGAAGAGACCCAGTACTTC.

The chain recombines TRBV2 with TRBJ2-1; TRBD2 agrees at 9 bases. The CDR3 consists of 15 residues. Trimming took 7 bases from V and 7 from J; bases not matched to a gene: 11. Per the germline V gene, CDR1 is SNHLY and CDR2 is FYNNEI. CDR3 sequence (DNA): TGTGCCAGCAACGGGGAGGGACTAGCTGGGAATGAGCAGTTCTTC. Residues: CASNGEGLAGNEQFF. Supplemented by reference TRBV2 and TRBJ2-1, the full variable domain reads EPEVTQTPSHQVTQMGQEVILRCVPISNHLYFYWYRQILGQKVEFLVSFYNNEISEKSEIFDDQFSVERPDGSNFTLKIRSTKLEDSAMYFCASNGEGLAGNEQFFGPGTRLTVL.

This chain links TRBV7-6 with TRBJ2-2; D unclear. Trimming took 2 bases from V and 9 from J, leaving 13 bases between them. The CDR3 is 14 amino acids. Per the germline V gene, CDR1 is SGHVS and CDR2 is FNYEAQ. The CDR3: CASSLSQTGRELFF. In DNA, the CDR3 is TGTGCCAGCAGCTTATCGCAAACGGGCAGGGAGCTGTTTTTT.

The genes are TRBV10-3 and TRBJ2-7, with D possibly being TRBD1 (6 bases). The CDR3 sequence is 16 residues long. The germline V gene has CDR1 ENHRY and CDR2 SYGVKD. V lost 1 base and J lost 1, with 14 bases in between. CDR3 region: CAISEFETGASYEQYF. The DNA of the CDR3 is TGTGCCATCAGTGAGTTCGAGACAGGAGCTTCCTACGAGCAGTACTTC.

The V gene is TRBV4-2, the J gene TRBJ2-2; 10 bases are shared with TRBD2. The CDR3 covers 16 residues. CDR1 LGHNA and CDR2 YNFKEQ come from the germline V gene. The J segment lost 6 bases and the V segment lost 4 bases, leaving 8 bases of the junction unmatched. This CDR3 reads CASSLAGGRTPGELFF. In DNA, the CDR3 is TGTGCCAGCAGCCTAGCGGGGGGAAGAACACCCGGGGAGCTGTTTTTT.

CDR3 loop: CASSTPWGTEAFF. CDR3 nucleotide sequence: TGTGCCAGTAGTACCCCGTGGGGAACTGAAGCTTTCTTT. This chain connects TRBV19 to TRBJ1-1; unclear D gene. Germline lookup yields CDR1 LNHDA and CDR2 SQIVND (reference sequence). Trimming took 4 bases from V and 5 from J, leaving 11 bases between them. The CDR3 totals 13 residues.

CDR3 region: CASSLTGAYDREAFF. The CDR3 bases are TGCGCCAGCAGCCTCACAGGGGCCTACGACCGTGAAGCTTTCTTT. This chain joins TRBV5-1 and TRBJ1-1, with 7 bases lining up with TRBD1. Germline V CDR1 and CDR2: SGHRS, YFSETQ. With 4 bases clipped from V and 7 bases from J, the junction kept 13 bases outside the gene matches. This CDR3 comprises 15 residues.

This rearrangement joins TRBV6-5 to TRBJ1-1, with 7 bases identical to TRBD1. This CDR3 contains 15 residues. Germline CDR1 MNHEY, CDR2 SVGAGI. V shed 0 bases and J 10 bases; nucleotides not matched to a gene: 11. CDR3 amino acids: CASSYSTGNRGVAFF. The CDR3 DNA follows: TGTGCCAGCAGTTACTCGACAGGGAATCGAGGTGTAGCTTTCTTT.

CDR3 in amino acids: CAISGGGNTEAFF. Here the CDR3 DNA reads TGTGCCATCAGTGGGGGTGGAAACACTGAAGCTTTCTTT. The chain recombines TRBV10-3 with TRBJ1-1; D call uncertain. Trimming shortened V by 4 bases and J by 2 bases, and 8 bases separated the two germline ends. The CDR3 has 13 residues. Germline loops: CDR1 ENHRY, CDR2 SYGVKD.

J is TRBJ2-1 and V is TRBV27; TRBD1 is a possible D gene (6 bases). The germline CDR1 and CDR2 sequences are MNHEY and SMNVEV (reference sequence). V was pared by 7 bases and J by 4 bases, with 17 bases between. There are 15 residues in the CDR3. CDR3 loop: CASTVSGTKYNEQFF. The CDR3 DNA reads as TGTGCCAGCACCGTTTCCGGGACAAAATACAATGAGCAGTTCTTC.